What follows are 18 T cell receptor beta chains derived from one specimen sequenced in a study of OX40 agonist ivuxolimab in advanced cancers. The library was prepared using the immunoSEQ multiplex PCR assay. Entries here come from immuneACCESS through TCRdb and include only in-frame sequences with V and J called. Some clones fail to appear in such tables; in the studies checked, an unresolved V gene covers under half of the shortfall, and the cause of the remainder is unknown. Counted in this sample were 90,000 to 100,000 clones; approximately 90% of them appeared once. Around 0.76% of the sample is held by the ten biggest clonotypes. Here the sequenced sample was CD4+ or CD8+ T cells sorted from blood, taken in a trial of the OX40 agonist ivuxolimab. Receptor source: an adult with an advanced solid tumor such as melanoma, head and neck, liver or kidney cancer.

The CDR3 nucleotides read TGCGCCAGCAGCTTGGTAGGGACAGCGAGCTCCTACAATGAGCAGTTCTTC. It is translated as CASSLVGTASSYNEQFF. V gene TRBV5-1 combines with J gene TRBJ2-1; 7 bases align to TRBD1. CDR3 length: 17 residues. V lost 0 bases to trimming and J lost 0 bases; unmatched junction nucleotides: 6. Germline values: CDR1 SGHRS, CDR2 YFSETQ.

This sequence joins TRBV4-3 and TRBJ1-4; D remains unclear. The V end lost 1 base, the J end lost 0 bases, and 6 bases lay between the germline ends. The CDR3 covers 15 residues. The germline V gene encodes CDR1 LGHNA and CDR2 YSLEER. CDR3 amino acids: CASSQGQATNEKLFF. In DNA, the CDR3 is TGCGCCAGCAGCCAAGGACAAGCAACTAATGAAAAACTGTTTTTT.

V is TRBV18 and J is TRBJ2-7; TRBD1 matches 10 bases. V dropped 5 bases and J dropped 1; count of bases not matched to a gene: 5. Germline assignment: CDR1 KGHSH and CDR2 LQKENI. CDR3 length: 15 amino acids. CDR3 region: CASSTGQGLSYEQYF. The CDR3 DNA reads TGTGCCAGCTCAACGGGACAGGGGCTATCCTACGAGCAGTACTTC.

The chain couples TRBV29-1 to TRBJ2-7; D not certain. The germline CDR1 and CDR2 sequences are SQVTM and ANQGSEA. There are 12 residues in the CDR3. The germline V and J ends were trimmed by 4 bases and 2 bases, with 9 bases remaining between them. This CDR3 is CSVGWDTYEQYF. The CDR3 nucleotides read TGCAGCGTTGGGTGGGATACCTACGAGCAGTACTTC.

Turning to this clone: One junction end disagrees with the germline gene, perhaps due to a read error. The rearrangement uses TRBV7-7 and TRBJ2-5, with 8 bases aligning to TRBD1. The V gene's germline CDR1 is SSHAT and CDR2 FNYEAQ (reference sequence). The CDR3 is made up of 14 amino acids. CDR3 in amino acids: CASSLAQGAETQYF. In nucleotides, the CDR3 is TGTGCTAGCAGCTTAGCGCAGGGGGCAGAGACCCAGTACTTC.

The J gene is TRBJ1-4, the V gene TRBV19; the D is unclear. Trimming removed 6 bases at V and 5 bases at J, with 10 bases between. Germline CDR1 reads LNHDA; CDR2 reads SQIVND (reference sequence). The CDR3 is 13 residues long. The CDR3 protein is CASRTVRNEKLFF. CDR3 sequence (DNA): TGTGCCAGTAGGACTGTCCGAAATGAAAAACTGTTTTTT.

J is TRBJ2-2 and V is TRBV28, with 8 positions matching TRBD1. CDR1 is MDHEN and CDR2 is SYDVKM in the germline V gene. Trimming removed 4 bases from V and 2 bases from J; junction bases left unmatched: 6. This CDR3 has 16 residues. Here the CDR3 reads CASSSTGTGNTGELFF. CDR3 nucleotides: TGTGCCAGCAGTTCCACCGGGACAGGAAACACCGGGGAGCTGTTTTTT.

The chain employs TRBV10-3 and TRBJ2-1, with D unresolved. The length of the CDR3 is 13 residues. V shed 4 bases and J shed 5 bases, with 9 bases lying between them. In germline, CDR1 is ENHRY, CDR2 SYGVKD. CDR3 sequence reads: CAISARGDNEQFF. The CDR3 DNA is TGTGCCATCAGTGCGAGAGGTGACAATGAGCAGTTCTTC.

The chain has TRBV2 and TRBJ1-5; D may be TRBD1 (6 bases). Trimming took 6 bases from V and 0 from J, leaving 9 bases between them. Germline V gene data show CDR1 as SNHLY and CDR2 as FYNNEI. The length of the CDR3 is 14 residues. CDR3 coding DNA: TGTGCCAGCAGGTGGACAGCTAGCAATCAGCCCCAGCATTTT. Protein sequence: CASRWTASNQPQHF. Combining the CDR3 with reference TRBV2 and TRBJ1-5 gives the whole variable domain EPEVTQTPSHQVTQMGQEVILRCVPISNHLYFYWYRQILGQKVEFLVSFYNNEISEKSEIFDDQFSVERPDGSNFTLKIRSTKLEDSAMYFCASRWTASNQPQHFGDGTRLSIL.

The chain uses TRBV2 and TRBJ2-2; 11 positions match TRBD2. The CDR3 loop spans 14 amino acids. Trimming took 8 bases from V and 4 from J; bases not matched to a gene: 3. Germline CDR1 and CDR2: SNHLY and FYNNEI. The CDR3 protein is CASASGGLTGELFF. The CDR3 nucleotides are TGTGCCAGCGCTAGCGGGGGGCTCACCGGGGAGCTGTTTTTT.

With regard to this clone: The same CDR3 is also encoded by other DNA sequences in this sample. The CDR3 spells CASSPSSYEQYF. CDR3 bases: TGTGCCAGCTCCCCCAGCTCCTACGAGCAGTACTTC. The rearrangement uses TRBV18 and TRBJ2-7; D unresolved. CDR3 length: 12 amino acids. From germline, CDR1 is KGHSH and CDR2 LQKENI. V was shortened by 6 bases and J by 0 bases, with 6 bases between the two germline ends.

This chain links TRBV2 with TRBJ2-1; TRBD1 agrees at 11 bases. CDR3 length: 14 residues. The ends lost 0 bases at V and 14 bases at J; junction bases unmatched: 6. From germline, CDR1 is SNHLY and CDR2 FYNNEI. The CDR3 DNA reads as TGTGCCAGCAGTGAAGCGCTCGGGACAGGGGGGGAGTTCTTC. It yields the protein CASSEALGTGGEFF.

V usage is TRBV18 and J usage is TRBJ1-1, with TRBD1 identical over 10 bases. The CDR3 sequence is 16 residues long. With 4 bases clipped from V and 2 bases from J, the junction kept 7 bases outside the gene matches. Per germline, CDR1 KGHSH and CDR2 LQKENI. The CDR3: CASSLGTGEGNTEAFF. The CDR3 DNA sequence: TGTGCCAGCTCACTCGGGACAGGGGAAGGCAACACTGAAGCTTTCTTT.

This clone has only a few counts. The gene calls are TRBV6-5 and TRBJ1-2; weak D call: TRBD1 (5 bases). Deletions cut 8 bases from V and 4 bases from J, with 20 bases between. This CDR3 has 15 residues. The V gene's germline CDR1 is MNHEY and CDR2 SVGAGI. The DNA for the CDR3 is TGTGCCAGCGCCCGGGGGGAGGGACTGTCCTATGGCTACACCTTC. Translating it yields CASARGEGLSYGYTF.

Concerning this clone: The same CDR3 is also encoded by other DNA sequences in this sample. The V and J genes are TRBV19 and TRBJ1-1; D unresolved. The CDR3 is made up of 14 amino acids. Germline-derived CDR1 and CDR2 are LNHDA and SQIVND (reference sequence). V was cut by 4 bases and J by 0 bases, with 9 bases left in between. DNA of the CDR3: TGTGCCAGTAGTAAGGCGTTCATGAACACTGAAGCTTTCTTT. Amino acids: CASSKAFMNTEAFF.

The CDR3 here is CASSLIQGANSPLHF. The CDR3 DNA is TGTGCCAGTAGTCTAATACAGGGGGCGAATTCACCCCTCCACTTT. The chain combines TRBV19 with TRBJ1-6, with 9 bases aligning to TRBD1. Germline assignment: CDR1 LNHDA and CDR2 SQIVND (reference sequence). The trim removed 5 bases at V and 7 bases at J, leaving 6 bases unmatched. This CDR3 has 15 residues.

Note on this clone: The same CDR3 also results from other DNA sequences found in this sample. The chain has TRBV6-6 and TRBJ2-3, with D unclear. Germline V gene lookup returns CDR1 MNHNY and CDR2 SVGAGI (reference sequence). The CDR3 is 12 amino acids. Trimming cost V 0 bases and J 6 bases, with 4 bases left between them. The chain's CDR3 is CASSYSSDTQYF. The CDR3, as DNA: TGTGCCAGCAGTTACTCGAGCGATACGCAGTATTTT.

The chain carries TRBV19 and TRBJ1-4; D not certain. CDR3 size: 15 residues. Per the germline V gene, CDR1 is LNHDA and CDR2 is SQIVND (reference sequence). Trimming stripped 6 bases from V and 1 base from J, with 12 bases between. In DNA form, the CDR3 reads TGTGCCAGTAGCCTAGGGTTGGGAACTAATGAAAAACTGTTTTTT. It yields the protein CASSLGLGTNEKLFF.